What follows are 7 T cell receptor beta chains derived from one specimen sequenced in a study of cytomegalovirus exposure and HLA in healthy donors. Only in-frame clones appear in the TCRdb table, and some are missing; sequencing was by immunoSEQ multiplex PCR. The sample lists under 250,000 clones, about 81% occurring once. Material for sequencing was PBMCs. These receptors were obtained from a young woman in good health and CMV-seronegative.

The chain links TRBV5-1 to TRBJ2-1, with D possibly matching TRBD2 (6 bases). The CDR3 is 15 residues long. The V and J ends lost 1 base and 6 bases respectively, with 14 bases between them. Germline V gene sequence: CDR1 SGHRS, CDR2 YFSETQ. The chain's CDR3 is CASSLSTGEFNEQFF. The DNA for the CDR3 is TGCGCCAGCAGCTTGTCCACGGGAGAGTTCAATGAGCAGTTCTTC.

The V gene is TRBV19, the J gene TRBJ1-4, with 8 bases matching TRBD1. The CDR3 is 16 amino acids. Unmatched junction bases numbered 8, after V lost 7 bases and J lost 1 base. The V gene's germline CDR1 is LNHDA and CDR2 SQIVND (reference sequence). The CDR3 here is CASTDRGGETNEKLFF. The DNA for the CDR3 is TGTGCCAGTACTGACAGGGGCGGGGAAACTAATGAAAAACTGTTTTTT.

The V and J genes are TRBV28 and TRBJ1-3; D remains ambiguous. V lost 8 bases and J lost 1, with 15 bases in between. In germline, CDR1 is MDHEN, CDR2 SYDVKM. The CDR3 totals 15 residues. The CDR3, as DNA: TGTGCCAGCCGCCCGGTGCTACGGTCTGGAAACACCATATATTTT. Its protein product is CASRPVLRSGNTIYF.

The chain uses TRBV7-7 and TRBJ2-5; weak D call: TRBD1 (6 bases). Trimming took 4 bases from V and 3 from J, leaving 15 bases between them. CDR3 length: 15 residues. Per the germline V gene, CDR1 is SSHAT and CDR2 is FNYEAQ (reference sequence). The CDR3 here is CASSSGRTAKETQYF. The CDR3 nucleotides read TGTGCCAGCAGCTCTGGCCGGACAGCCAAAGAGACCCAGTACTTC.

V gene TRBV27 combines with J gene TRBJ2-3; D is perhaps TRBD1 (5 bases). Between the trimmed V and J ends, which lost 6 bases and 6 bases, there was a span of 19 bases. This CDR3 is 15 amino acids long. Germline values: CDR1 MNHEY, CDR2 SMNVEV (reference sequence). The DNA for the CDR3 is TGTGCCAGCAGCGCTTCAGGGCCGGGTGATGATACGCAGTATTTT. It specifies CASSASGPGDDTQYF.

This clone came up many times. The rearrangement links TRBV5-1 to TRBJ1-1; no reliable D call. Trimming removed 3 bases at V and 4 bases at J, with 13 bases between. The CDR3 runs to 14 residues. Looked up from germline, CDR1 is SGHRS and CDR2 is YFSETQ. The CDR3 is CASSSIGVGTEAFF. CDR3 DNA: TGCGCCAGCAGCTCTATTGGAGTGGGCACTGAAGCTTTCTTT.

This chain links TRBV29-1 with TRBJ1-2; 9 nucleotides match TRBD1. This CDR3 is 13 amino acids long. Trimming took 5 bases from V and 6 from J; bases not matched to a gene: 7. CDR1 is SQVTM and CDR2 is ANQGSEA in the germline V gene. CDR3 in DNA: TGCAGCGTTAACTCCGGGACAGGGAATGGCTACACCTTC. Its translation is CSVNSGTGNGYTF. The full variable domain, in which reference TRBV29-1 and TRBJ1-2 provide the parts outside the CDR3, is SAVISQKPSRDICQRGTSLTIQCQVDSQVTMMFWYRQQPGQSLTLIATANQGSEATYESGFVIDKFPISRPNLTFSTLTVSNMSPEDSSIYLCSVNSGTGNGYTFGSGTRLTVV.